Listed below are T cell receptor beta chains from one sample, sequenced in a study of cytomegalovirus exposure and HLA in healthy donors. TCRdb keeps only in-frame clones here, not all; method: immunoSEQ multiplex PCR. The sample lists 200,000 to 250,000 clones, roughly 80% occurring once. The specimen was PBMCs. The receptor source for this set is a woman between 40 and 55 years old in good health and CMV-seronegative. CDR3s include the opening cysteine and the closing phenylalanine or tryptophan. The order of the fields is D gene, clone size, V gene, J gene, CDR3 protein, CDR3 DNA. D genes are given only for firm matches. Size is stated for part of the rows, as once, few or many counts, or as a class when the clone is expanded.

.,.,TRBV18,TRBJ1-5,CASSPSAGVQPQHF,TGTGCCAGCTCACCATCAGCAGGGGTTCAGCCCCAGCATTTT
.,.,TRBV7-9,TRBJ1-4,CASSLGQTGGNEKLFF,TGTGCCAGCAGCTTAGGCCAGACAGGTGGCAATGAAAAACTGTTTTTT
TRBD1,few,TRBV6-1,TRBJ2-7,CASSVGRTGNYEQYF,TGTGCCAGCAGTGTCGGACGGACAGGAAACTACGAGCAGTACTTC
.,.,TRBV13,TRBJ1-4,CASSPNPRGELFF,TGTGCCAGCAGCCCCAATCCTAGAGGTGAACTGTTTTTT
.,.,TRBV29-1,TRBJ2-7,CSATEGEQYF,TGCAGCGCCACTGAGGGCGAGCAGTACTTC
.,.,TRBV19,TRBJ1-1,CASSTGGLTRLMNTEAFF,TGTGCCAGTAGTACGGGGGGGCTAACCCGTCTAATGAACACTGAAGCTTTCTTT
.,.,TRBV19,TRBJ2-7,CASSIQWRGYEQYF,TGTGCCAGTAGTATACAGTGGAGGGGATACGAGCAGTACTTC
TRBD1,once,TRBV28,TRBJ2-7,CATSPGTGGPYEQYF,TGTGCCACTTCCCCCGGGACAGGGGGGCCCTACGAGCAGTACTTC
.,.,TRBV28,TRBJ1-6,CASRVANSPLHF,TGTGCCAGCAGGGTAGCCAATTCACCCCTCCACTTT
.,.,TRBV11-3,TRBJ2-1,CASSFTANNEQFF,TGTGCCAGCAGCTTTACAGCTAACAATGAGCAGTTCTTC
.,.,TRBV28,TRBJ1-1,CASWTVQNTEAFF,TGTGCCAGCTGGACTGTACAGAACACTGAAGCTTTCTTT
TRBD1,.,TRBV19,TRBJ2-2,CASSTRQGNTGELFF,TGTGCCAGTAGTACCAGACAGGGGAACACCGGGGAGCTGTTTTTT
.,once,TRBV19,TRBJ1-1,CASSLLSGAEAFF,TGTGCCAGTAGTCTCCTCTCAGGGGCTGAAGCTTTCTTT
TRBD1,.,TRBV27,TRBJ1-5,CASSWDSYQPQHF,TGTGCCAGCAGTTGGGACAGTTATCAGCCCCAGCATTTT
TRBD1,.,TRBV5-1,TRBJ1-1,CASSWDSSMNTEAFF,TGCGCCAGCAGCTGGGACAGCTCCATGAACACTGAAGCTTTCTTT
.,once,TRBV4-1,TRBJ1-5,CASSQDPSQPQHF,TGCGCCAGCAGCCAAGACCCGAGTCAGCCCCAGCATTTT
TRBD1,.,TRBV11-2,TRBJ1-4,CASSPGTVNEKLFF,TGTGCCAGCAGCCCCGGGACAGTTAATGAAAAACTGTTTTTT
TRBD1,.,TRBV2,TRBJ1-2,CASSFQGEANYGYTF,TGTGCCAGCAGTTTTCAGGGGGAAGCTAACTATGGCTACACCTTC
.,.,TRBV15,TRBJ1-5,CATSRDRRGSVQPQHF,TGTGCCACCAGCAGAGATCGAAGGGGCAGTGTGCAGCCCCAGCATTTT
TRBD1,few,TRBV18,TRBJ1-1,CASSPRTGAAFF,TGTGCCAGCTCACCGCGAACAGGGGCAGCTTTCTTT
TRBD1,.,TRBV30,TRBJ1-2,CAWRLKTGQNYGYTF,TGTGCCTGGAGGCTCAAGACGGGACAGAACTATGGCTACACCTTC
TRBD1,.,TRBV18,TRBJ1-4,CASSPRTGATNEKLFF,TGTGCCAGCTCACCACGGACAGGGGCGACTAATGAAAAACTGTTTTTT